This TCR beta chain comes out of a study of human T cells and chemical hapten exposure (dated by TCRdb to the early 2020s). General notes on the study: For sensitization, 2% DPC in acetone was applied to a 2 cm by 2 cm area of upper inner arm skin. Throughout the study period of around 24 weeks, patients also received therapeutic DPC doses to the scalp every week. Patch testing on the upper back used Finn chambers containing 0.01% DPC, with scoring done after 6 days according to International Contact Dermatitis Research Group standards. Alopecia areata with under or over 50% scalp involvement, alopecia totalis and alopecia universalis were represented in the patient cohort, which was mostly female. Libraries were pooled for sequencing, and variation in per-sample TCR yields was attributed mainly to small differences in library volumes within the pool. In alopecia patients, the study followed how the peripheral blood TCR repertoire changed in vivo over primary and secondary sensitization to diphenylcyclopropenone (DPC), a hapten. Blood was sampled from patients pre-sensitization (week 0) and at 2, 6 and about 24 weeks after DPC sensitization. Around 30 alopecia patients provided blood for TCR sequencing at one to four time points (pre-sensitization, 2, 6 and 24 weeks). Paper-wide results and their limitations: Significantly more large CDR3 similarity clusters were formed by expanded TCRs than by pre-sensitization or healthy control sets, consistent with antigen-driven responses. After repeated subsampling, the strength of the expansion versus patch-test correlation and the threshold at which it became significant changed. No change with DPC sensitization was found in the number of TCRs above 1 in 1000 frequency, and no evidence of global repertoire structure alterations was found. Because every patient had alopecia, a presumed autoimmune disease, the patients' immune response might differ from that of healthy individuals. A positive correlation was found between the number of PT1 expanded TCRs and patch test score, with significance reached at thresholds 8, 16 and 32 but not 4.

To prepare the library, RACE was applied. Data came from a NextSeq 500. Library preparation attached unique molecular identifiers to individual cDNA molecules for quantitative, reproducible TCR counting. From each blood RNA sample, both TCR alpha and TCR beta chains were sequenced. The study's own analysis went as follows. A median of approximately 100,000 TCRs per sample was observed, with a range of about 20,000 to 750,000. The Decombinator software suite was used to annotate V, J and CDR3 in the TCR reads. For PS versus PT1 abundance plots, all samples were subsampled to the same number of TCRs (28,000). Expanded TCRs were defined as absent before sensitization and observed at least eight times at the 2-week time point. Starting from the raw public reads, TCRdb applied fastp trimming at Q25, assembled clones with MiXCR and retained in-frame beta chains. For every CDR3 protein sequence, its rows merge into one entry that carries the most common genes and DNA. The V and J calls shown here were made by TCRdb, not taken from the authors' results. Present in this sample are 95,000 to 150,000 distinct CDR3 sequences, 12% to 15% of which were seen just once. The top ten clonotypes cover 0.7% to 0.95% of the sample.

From a lookup of the germline V gene, CDR1 and CDR2 are MNHNS and SASEGT. The CDR3 runs 15 residues from the cysteine to the phenylalanine. Of all the DNA, just the CDR3 is kept, 45 bases in frame from base 1. The germline ends are 18 bases apart after V is trimmed by 4 bases and J by 6 bases. Worth noting for this clonotype: This clone's antigen is unknown. No much larger clone exists at a distance of one base, and base qualities are not known.

The time point tag for this specimen amounts to: patch test 1, 2 weeks after DPC sensitization. The treatment or condition label corresponds to: therapeutic diphenylcyclopropenone sensitization with weekly scalp DPC. Blood at each patch-test visit was drawn before the patch test was applied. To be eligible, patients had to be aged 18 to 70, diagnosed with alopecia and judged suitable for DPC therapy, while pregnant patients were excluded. Total RNA was extracted from unfractionated whole blood collected in Tempus Blood RNA tubes. Sequenced here: whole blood, sampled in connection with sensitization to the hapten diphenylcyclopropenone (DPC). The sequence is built from TRBV6-1 and TRBJ1-1, with the D gene not confidently named. This receptor was obtained from a man between 18 and 35 years old with alopecia areata. Some clones in this sample may be carry-over from other donors' samples. At the DNA level, the sequence is TGTGCCAGCAGTGGGATACAATATCTAAACCCTGAAGCTTTCTTT. Its translation reads: CASSGIQYLNPEAFF.